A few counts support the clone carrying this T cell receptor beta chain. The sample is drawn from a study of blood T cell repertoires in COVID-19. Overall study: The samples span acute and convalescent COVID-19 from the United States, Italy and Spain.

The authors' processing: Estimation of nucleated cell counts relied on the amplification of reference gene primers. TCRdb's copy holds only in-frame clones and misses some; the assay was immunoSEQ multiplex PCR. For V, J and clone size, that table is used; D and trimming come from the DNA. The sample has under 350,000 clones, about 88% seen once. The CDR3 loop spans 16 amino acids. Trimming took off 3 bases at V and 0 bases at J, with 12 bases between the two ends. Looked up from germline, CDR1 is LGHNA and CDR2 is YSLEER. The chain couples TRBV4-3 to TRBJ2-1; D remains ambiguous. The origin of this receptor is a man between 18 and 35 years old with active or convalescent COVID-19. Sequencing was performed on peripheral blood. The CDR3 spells CASSHLLESSYNEQFF. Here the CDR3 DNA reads TGCGCCAGCAGCCATCTGCTTGAGAGCTCCTACAATGAGCAGTTCTTC.